The clone carrying this TCR beta chain was seen only a few times. The antigen is undetermined. Among all donors, each was a healthy Caucasian. These data come from a study of identical twins. Points from the study as a whole: Twins' surplus sharing was weaker for beta out-of-frame sequences.

V was shortened by 0 bases and J by 1 base, with 9 bases between the two germline ends. The germline V gene has CDR1 LNHNV and CDR2 YYDKDF (reference sequence). The CDR3 covers 15 residues. TCRdb re-analysed the 5' RACE reads in MiXCR, keeping a single row per CDR3 protein. The sample lists 200,000 to 250,000 distinct CDR3 sequences, 5.5% to 7% occurring once. The data were also submitted as part of a second study, on yellow fever vaccine responses in identical twins.

This receptor was obtained from a woman aged 18-29 years in good health. The sample was memory (CD45RO+) T cells sorted from blood. V and J are TRBV15 and TRBJ1-1; no clear D gene. In DNA, the CDR3 is TGTGCCACCAGCAGAGATACCACAAAGAACACTGAAGCTTTCTTT. Amino acid sequence: CATSRDTTKNTEAFF.